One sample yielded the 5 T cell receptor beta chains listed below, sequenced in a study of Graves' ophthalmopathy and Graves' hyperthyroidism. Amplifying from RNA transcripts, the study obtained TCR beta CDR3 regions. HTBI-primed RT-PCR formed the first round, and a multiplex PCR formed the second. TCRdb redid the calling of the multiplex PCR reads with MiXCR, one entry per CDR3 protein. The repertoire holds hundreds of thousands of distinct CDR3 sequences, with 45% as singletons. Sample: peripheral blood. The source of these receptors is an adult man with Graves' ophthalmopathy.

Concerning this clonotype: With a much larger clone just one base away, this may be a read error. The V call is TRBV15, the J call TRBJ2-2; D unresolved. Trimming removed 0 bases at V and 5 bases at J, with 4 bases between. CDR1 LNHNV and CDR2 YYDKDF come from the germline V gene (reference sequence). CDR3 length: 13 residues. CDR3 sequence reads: CATSRDPTGELFF. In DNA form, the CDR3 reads TGTGCCACCAGCAGAGATCCGACCGGGGAGCTGTTTTTT.

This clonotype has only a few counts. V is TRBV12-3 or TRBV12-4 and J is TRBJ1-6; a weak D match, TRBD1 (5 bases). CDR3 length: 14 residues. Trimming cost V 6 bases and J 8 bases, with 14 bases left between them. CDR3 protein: CASSPGSFHSPLHF. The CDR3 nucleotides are TGTGCCAGCAGCCCAGGGTCGTTCCATTCACCCCTCCACTTT.

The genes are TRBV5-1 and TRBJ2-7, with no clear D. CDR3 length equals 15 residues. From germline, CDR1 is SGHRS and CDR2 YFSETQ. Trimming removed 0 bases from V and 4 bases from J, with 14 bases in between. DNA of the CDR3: TGCGCCAGCAGCTTGGCTCCTCAAGGGTCTTACGAGCAGTACTTC. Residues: CASSLAPQGSYEQYF.

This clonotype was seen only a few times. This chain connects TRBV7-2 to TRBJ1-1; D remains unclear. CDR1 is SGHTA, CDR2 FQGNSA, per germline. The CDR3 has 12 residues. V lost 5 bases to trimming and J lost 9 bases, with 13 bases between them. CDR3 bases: TGTGCCAGCAGCCTGCGGCAGAGTAAAGCTTTCTTT. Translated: CASSLRQSKAFF. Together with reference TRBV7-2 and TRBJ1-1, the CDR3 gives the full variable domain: GAGVSQSPSNKVTEKGKDVELRCDPISGHTALYWYRQSLGQGLEFLIYFQGNSAPDKSGLPSDRFSAERTGGSVSTLTIQRTQQEDSAVYLCASSLRQSKAFFGQGTRLTVV.

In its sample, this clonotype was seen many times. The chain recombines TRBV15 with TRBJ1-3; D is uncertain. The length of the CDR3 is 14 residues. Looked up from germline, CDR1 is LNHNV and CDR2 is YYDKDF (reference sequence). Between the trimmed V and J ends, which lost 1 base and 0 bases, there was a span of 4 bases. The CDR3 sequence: CATSRGGSGNTIYF. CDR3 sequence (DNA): TGTGCCACCAGCAGAGGAGGCTCTGGAAACACCATATATTTT. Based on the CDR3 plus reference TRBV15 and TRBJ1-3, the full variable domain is DAMVIQNPRYQVTQFGKPVTLSCSQTLNHNVMYWYQQKSSQAPKLLFHYYDKDFNNEADTPDNFQSRRPNTSFCFLDIRSPGLGDTAMYLCATSRGGSGNTIYFGEGSWLTVV.